This paragraph reports one T cell receptor (beta chain). Trimming took 10 bases from V and 4 from J, leaving 15 bases between them. Germline assignment: CDR1 MNHEY and CDR2 SVGAGI. The CDR3 runs to 13 residues. These data belong to a study of shared clonotypes between healthy human individuals. TCRdb's copy holds only in-frame clones and misses some; the assay was immunoSEQ multiplex PCR. The data contain some 1,100,000 clones, 75% to 80% of them singletons. Specimen: memory CD4+ T cells from PBMCs. The sample's subset: CD45RA-negative fraction. The sequence was obtained from a man aged 18 to 29 in good health. Some clones in this sample may be carry-over from other donors' samples. V gene TRBV6-5 combines with J gene TRBJ2-3; D remains unclear. The CDR3 here is CATSLDGADTQYF. As DNA, the CDR3 is TGTGCCACCTCCCTCGACGGCGCAGATACGCAGTATTTT.